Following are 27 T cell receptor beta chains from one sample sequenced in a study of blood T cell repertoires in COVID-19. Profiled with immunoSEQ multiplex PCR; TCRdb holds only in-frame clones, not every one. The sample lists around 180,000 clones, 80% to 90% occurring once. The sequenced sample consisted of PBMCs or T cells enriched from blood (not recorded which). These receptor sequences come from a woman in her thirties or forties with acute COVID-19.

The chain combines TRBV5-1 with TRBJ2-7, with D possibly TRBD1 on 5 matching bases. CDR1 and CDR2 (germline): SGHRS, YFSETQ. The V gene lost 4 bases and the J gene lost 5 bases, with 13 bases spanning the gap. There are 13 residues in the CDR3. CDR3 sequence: CASSPRDAHEQYF. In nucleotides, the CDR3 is TGCGCCAGCAGCCCCAGGGATGCCCACGAGCAGTACTTC.

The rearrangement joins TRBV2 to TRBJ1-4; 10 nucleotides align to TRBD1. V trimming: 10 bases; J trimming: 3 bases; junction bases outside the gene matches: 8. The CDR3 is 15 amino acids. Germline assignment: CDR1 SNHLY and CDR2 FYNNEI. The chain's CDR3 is CATSDRGVPNEKLFF. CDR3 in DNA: TGTGCCACCTCGGACAGGGGGGTTCCTAATGAAAAACTGTTTTTT.

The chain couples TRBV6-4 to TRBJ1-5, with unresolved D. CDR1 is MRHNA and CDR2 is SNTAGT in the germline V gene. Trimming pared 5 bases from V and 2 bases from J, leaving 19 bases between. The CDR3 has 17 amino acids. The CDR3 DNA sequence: TGTGCCAGCAGTAACCCTGCGGAGGGCGGTGGCAATCAGCCCCAGCATTTT. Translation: CASSNPAEGGGNQPQHF.

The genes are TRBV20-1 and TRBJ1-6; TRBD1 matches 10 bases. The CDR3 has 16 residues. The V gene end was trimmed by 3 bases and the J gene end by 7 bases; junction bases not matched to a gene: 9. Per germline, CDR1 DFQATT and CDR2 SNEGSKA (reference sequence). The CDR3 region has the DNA TGCAGTGCTAGTCCTTGGGACAGGGGTGAAAATTCACCCCTCCACTTT. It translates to CSASPWDRGENSPLHF.

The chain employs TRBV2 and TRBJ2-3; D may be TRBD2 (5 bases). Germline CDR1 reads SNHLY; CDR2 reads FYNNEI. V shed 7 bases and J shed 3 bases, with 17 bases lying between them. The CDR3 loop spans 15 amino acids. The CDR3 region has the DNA TGTGCCAGCACGGCTGAAGGAGGTGGTACAGATACGCAGTATTTT. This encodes CASTAEGGGTDTQYF.

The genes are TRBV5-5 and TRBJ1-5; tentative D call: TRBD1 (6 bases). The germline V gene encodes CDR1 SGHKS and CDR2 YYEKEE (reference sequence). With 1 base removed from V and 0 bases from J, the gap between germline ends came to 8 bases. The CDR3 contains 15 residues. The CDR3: CASSLTGNSNQPQHF. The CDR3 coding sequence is TGTGCCAGCAGCTTGACAGGGAATAGCAATCAGCCCCAGCATTTT.

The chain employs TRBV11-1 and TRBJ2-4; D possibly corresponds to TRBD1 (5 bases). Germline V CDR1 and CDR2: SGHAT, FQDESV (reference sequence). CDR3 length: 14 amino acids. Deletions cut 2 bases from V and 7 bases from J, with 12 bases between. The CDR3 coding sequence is TGTGCCAGCAGCTTACCAGGGTCCCATAACATTCAGTACTTC. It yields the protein CASSLPGSHNIQYF.

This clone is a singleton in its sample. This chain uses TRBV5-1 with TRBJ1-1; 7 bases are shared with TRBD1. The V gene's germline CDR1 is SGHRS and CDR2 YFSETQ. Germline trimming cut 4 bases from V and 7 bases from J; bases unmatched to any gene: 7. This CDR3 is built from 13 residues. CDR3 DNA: TGCGCCAGCAGCCCACAGGGGCTTTATGAAGCTTTCTTT. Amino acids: CASSPQGLYEAFF.

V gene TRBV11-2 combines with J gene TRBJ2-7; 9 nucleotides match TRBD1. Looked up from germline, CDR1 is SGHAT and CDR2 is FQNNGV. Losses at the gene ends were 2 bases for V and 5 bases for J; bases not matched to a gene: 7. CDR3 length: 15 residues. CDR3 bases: TGTGCCAGCAGCTTATTAGGGACAGGGATGCACGAGCAGTACTTC. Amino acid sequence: CASSLLGTGMHEQYF.

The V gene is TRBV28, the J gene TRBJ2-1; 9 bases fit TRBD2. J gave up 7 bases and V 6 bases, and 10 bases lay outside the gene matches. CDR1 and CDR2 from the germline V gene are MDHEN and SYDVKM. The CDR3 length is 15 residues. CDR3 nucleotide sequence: TGTGCCAGCAGGCCTCATAGCGGGAGTAGGAATGAGCAGTTCTTC. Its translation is CASRPHSGSRNEQFF.

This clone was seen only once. CDR3 region: CASSRRRVGGRWGDNEQFF. Written as DNA, the CDR3 is TGTGCCAGCAGCCGCCGGAGGGTGGGAGGCCGATGGGGAGACAATGAGCAGTTCTTC. The chain links TRBV3-1 (or the pseudogene TRBV3-2) to TRBJ2-1; a possible D gene is TRBD2 (6 bases). The germline V gene encodes CDR1 LGHDT and CDR2 YNNKEL (reference sequence). The CDR3 runs 19 residues. The V and J ends lost 4 bases and 5 bases respectively, with 27 bases between them.

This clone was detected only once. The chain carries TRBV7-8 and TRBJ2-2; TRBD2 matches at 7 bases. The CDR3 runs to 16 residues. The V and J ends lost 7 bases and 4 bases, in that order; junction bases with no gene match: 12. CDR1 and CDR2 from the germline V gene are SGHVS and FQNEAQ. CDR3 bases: TGTGCCAGCACCTCTGGCGGGGGTGGAGGCACCGGGGAGCTGTTTTTT. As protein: CASTSGGGGGTGELFF.

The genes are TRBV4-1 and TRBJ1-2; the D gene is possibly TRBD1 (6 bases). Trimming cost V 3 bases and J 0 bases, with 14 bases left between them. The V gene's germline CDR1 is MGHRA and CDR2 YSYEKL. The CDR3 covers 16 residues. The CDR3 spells CASSQDPGVTNYGYTF. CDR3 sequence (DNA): TGCGCCAGCAGCCAGGACCCAGGGGTCACTAACTATGGCTACACCTTC.

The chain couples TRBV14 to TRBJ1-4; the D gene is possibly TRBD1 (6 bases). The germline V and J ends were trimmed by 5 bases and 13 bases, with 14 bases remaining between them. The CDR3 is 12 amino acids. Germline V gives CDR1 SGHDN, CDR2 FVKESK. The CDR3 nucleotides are TGTGCCAGCAGCTACCGGGGGGCTGGACTGTTTTTT. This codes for CASSYRGAGLFF.

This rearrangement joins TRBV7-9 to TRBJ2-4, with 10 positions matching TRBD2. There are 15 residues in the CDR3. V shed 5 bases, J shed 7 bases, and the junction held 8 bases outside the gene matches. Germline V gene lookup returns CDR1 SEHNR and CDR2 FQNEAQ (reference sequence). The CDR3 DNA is TGTGCCAGCAGCCCTAGCGGGGGTTTCGCGAACATTCAGTACTTC. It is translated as CASSPSGGFANIQYF.

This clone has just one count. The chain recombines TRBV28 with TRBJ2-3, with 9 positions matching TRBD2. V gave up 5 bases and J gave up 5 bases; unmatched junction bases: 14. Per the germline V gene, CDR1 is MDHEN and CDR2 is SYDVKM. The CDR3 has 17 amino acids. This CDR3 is CASSPTLGGGAGDTQYF. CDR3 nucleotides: TGTGCCAGCAGTCCTACACTAGGCGGGGGGGCCGGAGATACGCAGTATTTT.

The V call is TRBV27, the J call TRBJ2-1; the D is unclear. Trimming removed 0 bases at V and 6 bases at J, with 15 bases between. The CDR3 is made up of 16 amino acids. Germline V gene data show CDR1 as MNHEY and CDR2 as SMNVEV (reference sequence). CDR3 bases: TGTGCCAGCAGTTTATCCCGCCTACAGACCACCAATGAGCAGTTCTTC. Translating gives CASSLSRLQTTNEQFF.

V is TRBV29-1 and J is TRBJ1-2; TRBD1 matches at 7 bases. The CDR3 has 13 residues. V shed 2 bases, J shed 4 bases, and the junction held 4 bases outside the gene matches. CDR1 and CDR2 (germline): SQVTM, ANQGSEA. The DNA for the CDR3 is TGCAGCGTTGAAAGGGGGCATGGCTATGGCTACACCTTC. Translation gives CSVERGHGYGYTF.

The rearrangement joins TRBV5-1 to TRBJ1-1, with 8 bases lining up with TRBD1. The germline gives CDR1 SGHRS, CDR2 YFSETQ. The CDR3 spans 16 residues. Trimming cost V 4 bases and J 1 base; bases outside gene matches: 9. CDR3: CASSPGQGYENTEAFF. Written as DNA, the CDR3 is TGCGCCAGCAGCCCCGGACAGGGTTATGAGAACACTGAAGCTTTCTTT. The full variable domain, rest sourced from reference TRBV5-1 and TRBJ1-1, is KAGVTQTPRYLIKTRGQQVTLSCSPISGHRSVSWYQQTPGQGLQFLFEYFSETQRNKGNFPGRFSGRQFSNSRSEMNVSTLELGDSALYLCASSPGQGYENTEAFFGQGTRLTVV.

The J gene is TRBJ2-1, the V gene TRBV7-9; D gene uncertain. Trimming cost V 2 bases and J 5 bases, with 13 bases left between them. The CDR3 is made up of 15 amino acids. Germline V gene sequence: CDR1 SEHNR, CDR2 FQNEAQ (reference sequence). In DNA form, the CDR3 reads TGTGCCAGCAGCTTATTGGATAGCATAAACAATGAGCAGTTCTTC. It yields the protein CASSLLDSINNEQFF.

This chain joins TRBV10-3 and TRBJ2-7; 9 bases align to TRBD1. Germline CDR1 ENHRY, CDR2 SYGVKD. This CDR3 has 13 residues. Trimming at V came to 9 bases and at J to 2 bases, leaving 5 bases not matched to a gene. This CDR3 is CAIRTGEAYEQYF. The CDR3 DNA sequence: TGTGCCATAAGGACAGGGGAAGCCTACGAGCAGTACTTC.

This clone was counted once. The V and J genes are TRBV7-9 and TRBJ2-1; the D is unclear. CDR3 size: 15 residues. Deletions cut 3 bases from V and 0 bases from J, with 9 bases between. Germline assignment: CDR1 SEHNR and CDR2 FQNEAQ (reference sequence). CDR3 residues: CASSFQWSSYNEQFF. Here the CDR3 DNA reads TGTGCCAGCAGCTTTCAATGGAGCTCCTACAATGAGCAGTTCTTC.

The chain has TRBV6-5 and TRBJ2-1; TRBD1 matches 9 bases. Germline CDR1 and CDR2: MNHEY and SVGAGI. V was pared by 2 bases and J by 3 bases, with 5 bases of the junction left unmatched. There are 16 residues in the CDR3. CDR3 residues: CASSYNRDRVYNEQFF. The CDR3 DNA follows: TGTGCCAGCAGTTACAACCGGGACAGGGTCTACAATGAGCAGTTCTTC.

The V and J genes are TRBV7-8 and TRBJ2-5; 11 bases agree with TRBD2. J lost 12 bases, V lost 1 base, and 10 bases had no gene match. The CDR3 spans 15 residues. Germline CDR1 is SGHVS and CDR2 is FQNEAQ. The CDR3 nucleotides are TGTGCCAGCAGCTTAGGATCTAGCGGGGGGACTACCAAGTACTTC. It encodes CASSLGSSGGTTKYF. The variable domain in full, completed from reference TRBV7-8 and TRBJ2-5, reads GAGVSQSPRYKVAKRGQDVALRCDPISGHVSLFWYQQALGQGPEFLTYFQNEAQLDKSGLPSDRFFAERPEGSVSTLKIQRTQQEDSAVYLCASSLGSSGGTTKYFGPGTRLLVL.

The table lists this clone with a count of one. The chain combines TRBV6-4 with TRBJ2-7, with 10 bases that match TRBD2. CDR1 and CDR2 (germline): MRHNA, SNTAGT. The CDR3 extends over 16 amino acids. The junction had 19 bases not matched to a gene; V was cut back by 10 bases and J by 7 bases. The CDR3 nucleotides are TGTGCCACCACCAACTCGGGAGCGGGAGGGCGGTGGGAGCAGTACTTC. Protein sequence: CATTNSGAGGRWEQYF.

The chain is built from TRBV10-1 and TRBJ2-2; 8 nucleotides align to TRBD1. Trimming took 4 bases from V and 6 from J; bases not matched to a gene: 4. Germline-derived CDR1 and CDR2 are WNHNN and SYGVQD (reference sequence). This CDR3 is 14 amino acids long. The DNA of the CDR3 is TGCGCCAGCAGTGGGACAGGGAAGGCCGGGGAGCTGTTTTTT. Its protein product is CASSGTGKAGELFF.

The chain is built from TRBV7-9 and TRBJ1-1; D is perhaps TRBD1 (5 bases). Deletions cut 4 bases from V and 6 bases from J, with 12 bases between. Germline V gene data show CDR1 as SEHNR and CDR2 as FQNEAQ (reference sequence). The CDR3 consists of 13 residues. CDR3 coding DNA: TGTGCCAGCAGCTCCAGGGTGGGCCCTGAAGCTTTCTTT. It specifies CASSSRVGPEAFF.